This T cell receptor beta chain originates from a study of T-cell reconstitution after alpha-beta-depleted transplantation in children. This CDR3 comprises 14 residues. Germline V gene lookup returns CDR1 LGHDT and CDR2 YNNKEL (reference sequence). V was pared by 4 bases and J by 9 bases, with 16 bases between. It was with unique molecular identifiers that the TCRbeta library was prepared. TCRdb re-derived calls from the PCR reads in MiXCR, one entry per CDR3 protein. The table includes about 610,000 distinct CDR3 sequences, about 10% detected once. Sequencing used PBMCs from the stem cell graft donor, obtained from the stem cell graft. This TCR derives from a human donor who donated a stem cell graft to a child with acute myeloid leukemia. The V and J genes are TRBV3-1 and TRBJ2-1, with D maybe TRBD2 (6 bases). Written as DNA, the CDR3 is TGTGCCAGCAGCCGACAGATTGGACTATCTGAGCAGTTCTTC. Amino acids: CASSRQIGLSEQFF.